Following are 10 T cell receptor beta chains from one sample sequenced in a study of prognosis after radiotherapy for stage I lung cancer. Genomic DNA yielded TCR beta CDR3, amplified by two-round multiplex PCR. Gene-specific TRBV and TRBJ primers were used in PCR round one. Via MiXCR, TCRdb re-called the multiplex PCR reads, giving one row per CDR3 protein. The sample records 50,000 to 75,000 distinct CDR3 sequences, approximately 25% being singletons. Sequences were derived from PBMCs, sampled before or after stereotactic body radiation therapy (not recorded which). All receptors derive from a donor of 50 years or more with non-small cell lung cancer.

This clonotype was counted at least ten times. The genes are TRBV25-1 and TRBJ1-6; no clear D. Germline V gene lookup returns CDR1 MGHDK and CDR2 SYGVNS. This CDR3 region has 17 residues. Trimming removed 2 bases from V and 4 bases from J, with 15 bases in between. CDR3 DNA: TGTGCCAGCAGTGAAAAGGACGGACGCCGTTATAATTCACCCCTCCACTTT. This sequence encodes CASSEKDGRRYNSPLHF.

For this clonotype: Possible read error: a much larger clone is one base away. The V and J genes are TRBV7-9 and TRBJ1-5; the D is unclear. Trimming left V 5 bases short and J 0 bases short, with 17 bases between. This CDR3 is built from 17 residues. Per germline, CDR1 SEHNR and CDR2 FQNEAQ (reference sequence). The CDR3 region is CASSKTVTPISNQPQHF. The CDR3 DNA reads TGTGCCAGCAGCAAGACCGTGACACCGATTAGCAATCAGCCCCAGCATTTT.

This clonotype has ten or more counts. This chain joins TRBV6-5 and TRBJ2-6, with 8 positions matching TRBD1. This CDR3 has 17 residues. The germline CDR1 and CDR2 sequences are MNHEY and SVGAGI. The V segment lost 4 bases and the J segment 2 bases; nucleotides outside the gene matches: 7. CDR3 region: CASSSFRGRAGANVLTF. CDR3 DNA sequence: TGTGCCAGCAGTTCATTCAGGGGGCGCGCTGGGGCCAACGTCCTGACTTTC.

There are many counts of this clonotype. J is TRBJ2-2 and V is TRBV20-1; possible D gene TRBD2, 8 bases. Germline V gene data show CDR1 as DFQATT and CDR2 as SNEGSKA (reference sequence). The length of the CDR3 is 14 residues. Trimming left V 6 bases short and J 1 base short, with 12 bases between. CDR3 sequence (DNA): TGCAGTGCCGGGAGGGGGCAGAACACCGGGGAGCTGTTTTTT. It yields the protein CSAGRGQNTGELFF.

About this clonotype: It differs at one base from a far larger clone, so likely a read error. The V gene is TRBV6-2 or TRBV6-3, the J gene TRBJ2-3; possibly TRBD1 for D (5 bases). This CDR3 has 12 residues. Germline V gives CDR1 MNHEY, CDR2 SVGEGT. The CDR3 protein is CASSVSTDTKYF. For the CDR3, the DNA is TGTGCCAGCAGTGTTTCGACAGATACGAAGTATTTT.

This clonotype was counted ten times or more. V and J are TRBV7-2 and TRBJ1-3, with 9 bases identical to TRBD1. Per the germline V gene, CDR1 is SGHTA and CDR2 is FQGNSA. The length of the CDR3 is 15 residues. The ends lost 4 bases at V and 4 bases at J; junction bases unmatched: 5. CDR3 in DNA: TGTGCCAGCAGCTCCAAAACAGGGGGCGGAAACACCATATATTTT. The encoded protein is CASSSKTGGGNTIYF.

With respect to this clonotype: A far larger clone differs by one base, so this is likely a read error. This chain connects TRBV6-9 to TRBJ1-1; D gene uncertain. This CDR3 spans 13 amino acids. Germline loops: CDR1 MNHGY, CDR2 SVAAGI. The CDR3 DNA is TGTGCCAGCAGTTTAGTTTGGAACAATGAAGCTTTCTTT. Its protein product is CASSLVWNNEAFF.

About this clonotype: A read error may explain this, as a much larger clone is one base away. The V call is TRBV29-1, the J call TRBJ1-2, with a possible D match to TRBD1 (6 bases). Germline CDR1 is SQVTM and CDR2 is ANQGSEA. Trimming took 0 bases from V and 4 from J, leaving 15 bases between them. This CDR3 is built from 15 residues. CDR3 sequence (DNA): TGCAGCGTTGAAGATTGGGGGCGAGGATTCTATGGCTACACCTTC. Protein product: CSVEDWGRGFYGYTF. Full variable domain (outside the CDR3, taken from reference TRBV29-1 and TRBJ1-2): SAVISQKPSRDICQRGTSLTIQCQVDSQVTMMFWYRQQPGQSLTLIATANQGSEATYESGFVIDKFPISRPNLTFSTLTVSNMSPEDSSIYLCSVEDWGRGFYGYTFGSGTRLTVV.

This clonotype has at least ten counts. The V call is TRBV30, the J call TRBJ1-4; D possibly corresponds to TRBD1 (6 bases). This CDR3 is built from 12 residues. Between the trimmed V and J ends, which lost 5 bases and 8 bases, there was a span of 12 bases. Germline V lookup: CDR1 GTSNPN, CDR2 SVGIG (reference sequence). This CDR3 is CAWGGPGEKLFF. In nucleotides, the CDR3 is TGTGCCTGGGGGGGGCCTGGGGAAAAACTGTTTTTT. Using reference TRBV30 and TRBJ1-4 for the parts outside the CDR3, the full variable domain is SQTIHQWPATLVQPVGSPLSLECTVEGTSNPNLYWYRQAAGRGLQLLFYSVGIGQISSEVPQNLSASRPQDRQFILSSKKLLLSDSGFYLCAWGGPGEKLFFGSGTQLSVL.

The table lists this clonotype with many counts. The chain employs TRBV4-2 and TRBJ2-7, with D perhaps TRBD2 (6 bases). The V gene lost 1 base and the J gene lost 12 bases, with 13 bases spanning the gap. The germline CDR1 and CDR2 sequences are LGHNA and YNFKEQ. The CDR3 is 12 amino acids. The chain's CDR3 is CASSQAGEGLYF. The CDR3 DNA is TGTGCCAGCAGCCAAGCGGGGGAAGGGCTGTACTTC.